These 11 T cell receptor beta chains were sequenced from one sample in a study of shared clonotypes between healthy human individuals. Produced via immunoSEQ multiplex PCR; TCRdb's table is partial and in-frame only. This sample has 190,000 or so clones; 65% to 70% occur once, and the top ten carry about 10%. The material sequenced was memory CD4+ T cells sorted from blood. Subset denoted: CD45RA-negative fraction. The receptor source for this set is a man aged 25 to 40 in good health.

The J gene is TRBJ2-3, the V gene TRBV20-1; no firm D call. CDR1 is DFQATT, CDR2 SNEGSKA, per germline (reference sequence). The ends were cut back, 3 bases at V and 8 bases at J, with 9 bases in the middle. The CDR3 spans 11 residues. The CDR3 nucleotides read TGCAGTGCTAGTGGTAGTGCTACGCAGTATTTT. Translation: CSASGSATQYF.

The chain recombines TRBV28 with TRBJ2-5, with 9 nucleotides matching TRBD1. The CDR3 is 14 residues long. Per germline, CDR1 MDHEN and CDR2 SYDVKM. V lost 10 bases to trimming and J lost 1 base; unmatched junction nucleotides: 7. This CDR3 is CAITGQGGQETQYF. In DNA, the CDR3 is TGTGCCATCACGGGACAGGGCGGCCAAGAGACCCAGTACTTC. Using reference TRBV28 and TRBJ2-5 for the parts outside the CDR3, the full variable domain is DVKVTQSSRYLVKRTGEKVFLECVQDMDHENMFWYRQDPGLGLRLIYFSYDVKMKEKGDIPEGYSVSREKKERFSLILESASTNQTSMYLCAITGQGGQETQYFGPGTRLLVL.

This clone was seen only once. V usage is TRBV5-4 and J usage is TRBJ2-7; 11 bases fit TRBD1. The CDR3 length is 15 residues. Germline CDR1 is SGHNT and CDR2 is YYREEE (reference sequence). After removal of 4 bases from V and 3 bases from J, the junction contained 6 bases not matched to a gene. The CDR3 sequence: CASSTDRGLIYEQYF. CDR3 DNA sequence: TGTGCCAGCAGCACGGACAGGGGGCTCATCTACGAGCAGTACTTC.

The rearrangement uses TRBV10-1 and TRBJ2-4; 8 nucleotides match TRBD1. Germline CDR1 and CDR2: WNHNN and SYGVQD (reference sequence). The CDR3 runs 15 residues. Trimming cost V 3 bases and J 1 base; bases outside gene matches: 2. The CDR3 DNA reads TGCGCCAGCAGTGATGACAGGGGTGCCAAAAACATTCAGTACTTC. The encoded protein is CASSDDRGAKNIQYF.

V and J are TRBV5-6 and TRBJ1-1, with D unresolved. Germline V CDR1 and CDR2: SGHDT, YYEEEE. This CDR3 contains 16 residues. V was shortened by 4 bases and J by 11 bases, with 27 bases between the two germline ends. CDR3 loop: CASSKRPDRPSSKAFF. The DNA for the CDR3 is TGTGCCAGCAGCAAACGCCCGGACCGGCCATCCTCTAAGGCTTTCTTT.

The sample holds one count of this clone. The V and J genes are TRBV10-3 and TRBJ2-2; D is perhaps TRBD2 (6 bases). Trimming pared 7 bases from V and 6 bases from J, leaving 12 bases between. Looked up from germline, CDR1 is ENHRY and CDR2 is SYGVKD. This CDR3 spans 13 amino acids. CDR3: CAIKTGVPGELFF. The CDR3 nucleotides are TGTGCCATCAAAACGGGAGTGCCCGGGGAGCTGTTTTTT.

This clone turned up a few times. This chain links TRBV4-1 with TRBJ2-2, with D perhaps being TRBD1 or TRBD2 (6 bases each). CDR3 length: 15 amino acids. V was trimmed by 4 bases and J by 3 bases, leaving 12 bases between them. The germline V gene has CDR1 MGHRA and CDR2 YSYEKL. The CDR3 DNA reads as TGCGCCAGCAGCCGAGGGGGGAGTGACACCGGGGAGCTGTTTTTT. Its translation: CASSRGGSDTGELFF.

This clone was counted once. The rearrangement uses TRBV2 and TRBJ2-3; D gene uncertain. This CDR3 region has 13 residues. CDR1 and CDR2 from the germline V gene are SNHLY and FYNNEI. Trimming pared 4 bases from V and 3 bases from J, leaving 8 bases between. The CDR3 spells CASSGRGTDTQYF. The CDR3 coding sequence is TGTGCCAGCAGTGGCCGCGGAACAGATACGCAGTATTTT.

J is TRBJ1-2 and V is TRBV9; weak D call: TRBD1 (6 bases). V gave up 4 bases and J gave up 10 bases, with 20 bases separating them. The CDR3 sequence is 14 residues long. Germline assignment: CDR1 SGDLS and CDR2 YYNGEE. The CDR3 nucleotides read TGTGCCAGCAGCAGAGCCGGGACATGGGAGAACTACACCTTC. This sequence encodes CASSRAGTWENYTF.

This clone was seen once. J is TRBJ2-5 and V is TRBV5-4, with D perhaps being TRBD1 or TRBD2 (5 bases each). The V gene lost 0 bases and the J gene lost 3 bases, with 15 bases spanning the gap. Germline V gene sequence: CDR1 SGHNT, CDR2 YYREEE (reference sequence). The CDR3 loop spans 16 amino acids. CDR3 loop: CASSLDGTVEEETQYF. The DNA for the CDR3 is TGTGCCAGCAGCTTGGATGGGACGGTCGAAGAAGAGACCCAGTACTTC.

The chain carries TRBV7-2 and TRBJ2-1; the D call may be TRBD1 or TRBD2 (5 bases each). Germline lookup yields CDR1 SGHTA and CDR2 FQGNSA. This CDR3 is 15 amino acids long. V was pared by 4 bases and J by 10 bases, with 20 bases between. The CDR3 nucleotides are TGTGCCAGCAGCTGGGGGATGCGGGCCCCATCCGAGCAGTTCTTC. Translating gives CASSWGMRAPSEQFF.